A selection of T cell receptor beta chains follows, all from one sample in a study of blood T cell repertoires in COVID-19. TCRdb's table, derived via immunoSEQ multiplex PCR, lists solely in-frame clones and lacks some. The repertoire includes approximately 100,000 clones, 84% of them detected once, and 7% to 9.5% sits in the top ten. The sample comprised peripheral blood. All receptors come from an elderly woman with active or convalescent COVID-19. Both conserved end residues are part of each CDR3. A D gene is named only where the DNA matches it firmly. The size field is filled for only some rows; it gives once, few, many or a size class.

abundance: .; v_gene: TRBV5-1; j_gene: TRBJ1-6; d_gene: TRBD1; CDR3aa: CASSGLGQGVDNSPLHF; CDR3nt: TGCGCCAGCAGCGGCCTGGGACAGGGGGTCGATAATTCACCCCTCCACTTT
abundance: .; v_gene: TRBV7-2; j_gene: TRBJ2-5; d_gene: .; CDR3aa: CASSSPGGGQQTQYF; CDR3nt: TGTGCCAGCAGCTCCCCGGGGGGGGGACAGCAGACCCAGTACTTC
abundance: .; v_gene: TRBV4-2; j_gene: TRBJ2-3; d_gene: TRBD1; CDR3aa: CASSAEGQVDTQYF; CDR3nt: TGTGCCAGCAGCGCGGAAGGACAGGTTGATACGCAGTATTTT
abundance: .; v_gene: TRBV12-3/TRBV12-4; j_gene: TRBJ1-1; d_gene: .; CDR3aa: CASSWGGHTEAFF; CDR3nt: TGTGCCAGCAGTTGGGGGGGCCACACTGAAGCTTTCTTT
abundance: .; v_gene: TRBV7-2; j_gene: TRBJ2-1; d_gene: .; CDR3aa: CASSPQFGRVSSQQFF; CDR3nt: TGTGCCAGCAGCCCCCAATTCGGTCGGGTCAGTTCGCAGCAGTTCTTC
abundance: .; v_gene: TRBV5-1; j_gene: TRBJ2-5; d_gene: .; CDR3aa: CASSFGGERETQYF; CDR3nt: TGCGCCAGCAGCTTTGGCGGGGAGAGAGAGACCCAGTACTTC
abundance: .; v_gene: TRBV27; j_gene: TRBJ2-6; d_gene: TRBD1; CDR3aa: CATGPGTGNPGANVLTF; CDR3nt: TGTGCCACCGGCCCCGGGACAGGAAACCCTGGGGCCAACGTCCTGACTTTC
abundance: .; v_gene: TRBV28; j_gene: TRBJ2-1; d_gene: TRBD2; CDR3aa: CASSLTSGMLREQFF; CDR3nt: TGTGCCAGCAGTTTAACTAGCGGGATGCTTAGGGAGCAGTTCTTC
abundance: .; v_gene: TRBV10-2; j_gene: TRBJ1-4; d_gene: .; CDR3aa: CASSEKGLVDEKLFF; CDR3nt: TGCGCCAGCAGTGAGAAGGGGTTGGTGGATGAAAAACTGTTTTTT
abundance: .; v_gene: TRBV5-8; j_gene: TRBJ2-1; d_gene: .; CDR3aa: CASRLQGYEQFF; CDR3nt: TGTGCCAGCAGGTTACAGGGCTATGAGCAGTTCTTC
abundance: .; v_gene: TRBV11-3; j_gene: TRBJ2-3; d_gene: .; CDR3aa: CASSPGHNTDTQYF; CDR3nt: TGTGCCAGCAGCCCCGGACATAACACAGATACGCAGTATTTT
abundance: .; v_gene: TRBV9; j_gene: TRBJ2-2; d_gene: TRBD1; CDR3aa: CASSLRTGGTSGELFF; CDR3nt: TGTGCCAGCAGCTTACGGACAGGGGGAACGTCCGGGGAGCTGTTTTTT
abundance: once; v_gene: TRBV19; j_gene: TRBJ1-5; d_gene: TRBD1; CDR3aa: CASNRGGTGDTSQPQHF; CDR3nt: TGTGCCAGTAATAGGGGGGGGACAGGGGATACGAGTCAGCCCCAGCATTTT
abundance: .; v_gene: TRBV2; j_gene: TRBJ2-5; d_gene: .; CDR3aa: CASSGADQETQYF; CDR3nt: TGTGCCAGCAGTGGGGCAGATCAAGAGACCCAGTACTTC
abundance: .; v_gene: TRBV11-2; j_gene: TRBJ1-2; d_gene: .; CDR3aa: CASSSRNYGYTF; CDR3nt: TGTGCCAGCAGCTCCCGGAACTATGGCTACACCTTC
abundance: .; v_gene: TRBV27; j_gene: TRBJ2-2; d_gene: .; CDR3aa: CASGGWGGRVGELFF; CDR3nt: TGTGCCAGTGGGGGTTGGGGGGGGCGCGTCGGGGAGCTGTTTTTT
abundance: .; v_gene: TRBV6-5; j_gene: TRBJ2-7; d_gene: .; CDR3aa: CASSYGAGLTYEQYF; CDR3nt: TGTGCCAGCAGCTATGGGGCAGGGTTAACCTACGAGCAGTACTTC
abundance: .; v_gene: TRBV11-3; j_gene: TRBJ2-1; d_gene: .; CDR3aa: CASSLESGDEQFF; CDR3nt: TGTGCCAGCAGCTTAGAGTCGGGAGACGAGCAGTTCTTC
abundance: .; v_gene: TRBV27; j_gene: TRBJ2-7; d_gene: .; CDR3aa: CASSLRSPGGEVIYEQYF; CDR3nt: TGTGCCAGCAGTTTAAGGAGTCCCGGGGGAGAGGTGATCTACGAGCAGTACTTC
abundance: once; v_gene: TRBV5-4; j_gene: TRBJ2-3; d_gene: TRBD2; CDR3aa: CASSLGLAGGSDTQYF; CDR3nt: TGTGCCAGCAGCTTGGGACTAGCGGGAGGTTCAGATACGCAGTATTTT
abundance: .; v_gene: TRBV19; j_gene: TRBJ1-1; d_gene: .; CDR3aa: CASRVQGLTEAFF; CDR3nt: TGTGCCAGTAGGGTCCAGGGACTAACTGAAGCTTTCTTT
abundance: .; v_gene: TRBV5-1; j_gene: TRBJ2-7; d_gene: TRBD2; CDR3aa: CASRGLAGETEEQYF; CDR3nt: TGCGCCAGCAGGGGATTAGCGGGAGAGACGGAAGAGCAGTACTTC
abundance: .; v_gene: TRBV12-3/TRBV12-4; j_gene: TRBJ1-3; d_gene: .; CDR3aa: CAGNQGDGNTIYF; CDR3nt: TGTGCCGGCAATCAAGGAGATGGAAACACCATATATTTT